This TCR beta chain stems from a study of cytomegalovirus exposure and HLA in healthy donors. Broader study findings: About 87% or about 30% of the time was how often most TCR beta V segments were productive, according to an earlier analysis.

The study ran its PCR with 60 Vbeta and 13 Jbeta primers. The data were produced by immunoSEQ multiplex PCR, yet TCRdb's version contains in-frame clones alone and is incomplete. Of roughly 200,000 clones in the sample, approximately 90% were seen once. A few counts support this clone. Its target is unknown. CDR1 is MNHEY, CDR2 SMNVEV, per germline (reference sequence). This CDR3 contains 14 residues. V lost 9 bases and J lost 4, with 18 bases in between. The genes are TRBV27 and TRBJ1-1; D not resolved. The sample taken for sequencing was PBMCs. The TCR originated in a woman aged 18-35 years in good health and CMV-seronegative. The CDR3 DNA follows: TGTGCCAGTAGAGGGTTAGTCTGGGCCACTGAAGCTTTCTTT. Translating gives CASRGLVWATEAFF.